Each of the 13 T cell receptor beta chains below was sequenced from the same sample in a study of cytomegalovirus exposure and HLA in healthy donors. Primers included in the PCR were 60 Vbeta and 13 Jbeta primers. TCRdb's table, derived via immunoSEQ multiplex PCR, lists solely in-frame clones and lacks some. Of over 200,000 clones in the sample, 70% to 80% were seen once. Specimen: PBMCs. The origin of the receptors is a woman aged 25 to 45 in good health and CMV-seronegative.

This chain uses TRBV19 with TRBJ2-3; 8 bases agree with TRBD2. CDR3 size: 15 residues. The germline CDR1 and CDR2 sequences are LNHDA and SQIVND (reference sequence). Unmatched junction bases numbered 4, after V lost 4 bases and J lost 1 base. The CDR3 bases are TGTGCCAGTAGTAGAGGAGCGGGGGGCACAGATACGCAGTATTTT. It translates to CASSRGAGGTDTQYF.

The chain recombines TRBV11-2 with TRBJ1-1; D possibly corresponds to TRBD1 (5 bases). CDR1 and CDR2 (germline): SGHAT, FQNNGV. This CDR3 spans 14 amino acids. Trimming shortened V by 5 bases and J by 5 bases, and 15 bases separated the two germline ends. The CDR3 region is CASSLRSQGTEAFF. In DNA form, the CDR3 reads TGTGCCAGCAGCCTCCGGAGTCAGGGAACTGAAGCTTTCTTT.

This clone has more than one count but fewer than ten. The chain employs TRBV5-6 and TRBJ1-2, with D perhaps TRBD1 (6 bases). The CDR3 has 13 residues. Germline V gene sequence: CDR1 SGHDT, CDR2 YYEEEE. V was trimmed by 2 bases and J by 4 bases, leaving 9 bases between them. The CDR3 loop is CASSLPGAYGYTF. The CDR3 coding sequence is TGTGCCAGCAGCTTACCAGGGGCCTATGGCTACACCTTC. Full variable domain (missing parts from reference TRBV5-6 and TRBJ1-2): DAGVTQSPTHLIKTRGQQVTLRCSPKSGHDTVSWYQQALGQGPQFIFQYYEEEERQRGNFPDRFSGHQFPNYSSELNVNALLLGDSALYLCASSLPGAYGYTFGSGTRLTVV.

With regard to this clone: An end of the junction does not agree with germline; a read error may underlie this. Here the CDR3 reads CASALVPRAGGSNTGELFF. CDR3 sequence (DNA): TGTGCTAGTGCTTTGGTACCGAGAGCGGGGGGCTCGAACACCGGGGAGCTGTTTTTT. This chain connects TRBV12-5 to TRBJ2-2; TRBD2 agrees at 9 bases. Germline V gene lookup returns CDR1 LGHNT and CDR2 FRNRAP. The CDR3 is 19 amino acids. The full variable domain, completed using reference TRBV12-5 and TRBJ2-2, is DARVTQTPRHKVTEMGQEVTMRCQPILGHNTVFWYRQTMMQGLELLAYFRNRAPLDDSGMPKDRFSAEMPDATLATLKIQPSEPRDSAVYFCASALVPRAGGSNTGELFFGEGSRLTVL.

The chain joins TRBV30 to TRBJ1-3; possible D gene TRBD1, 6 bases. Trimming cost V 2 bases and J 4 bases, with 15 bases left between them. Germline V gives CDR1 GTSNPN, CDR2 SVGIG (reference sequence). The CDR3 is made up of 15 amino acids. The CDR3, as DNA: TGTGCCTGGAGTTTCAACAGGGTCGGGGGAAACACCATATATTTT. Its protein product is CAWSFNRVGGNTIYF.

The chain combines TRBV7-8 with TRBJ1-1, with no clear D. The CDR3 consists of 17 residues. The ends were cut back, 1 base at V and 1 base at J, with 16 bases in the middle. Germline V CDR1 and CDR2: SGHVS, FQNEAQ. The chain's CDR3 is CASSLVPSGFSNTEAFF. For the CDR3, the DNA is TGTGCCAGCAGCTTAGTTCCGTCGGGGTTTTCGAACACTGAAGCTTTCTTT.

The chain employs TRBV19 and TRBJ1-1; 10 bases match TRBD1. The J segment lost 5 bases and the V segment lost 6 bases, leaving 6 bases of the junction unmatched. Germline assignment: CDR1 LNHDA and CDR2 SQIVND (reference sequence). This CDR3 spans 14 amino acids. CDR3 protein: CASSDRGQFTEAFF. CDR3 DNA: TGTGCCAGTAGCGACAGGGGGCAGTTTACTGAAGCTTTCTTT.

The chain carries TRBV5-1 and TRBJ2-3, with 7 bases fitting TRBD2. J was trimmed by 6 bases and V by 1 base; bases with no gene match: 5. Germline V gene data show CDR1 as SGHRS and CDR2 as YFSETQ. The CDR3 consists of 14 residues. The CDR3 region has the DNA TGCGCCAGCAGCTTGTTGCGGGAGATGGATACGCAGTATTTT. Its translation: CASSLLREMDTQYF.

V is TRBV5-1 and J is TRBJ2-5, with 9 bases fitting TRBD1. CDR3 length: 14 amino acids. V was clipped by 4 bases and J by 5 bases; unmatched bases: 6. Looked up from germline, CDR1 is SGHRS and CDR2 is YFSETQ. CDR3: CASSQGQGGETQYF. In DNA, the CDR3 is TGCGCCAGCAGCCAGGGACAGGGTGGGGAGACCCAGTACTTC.

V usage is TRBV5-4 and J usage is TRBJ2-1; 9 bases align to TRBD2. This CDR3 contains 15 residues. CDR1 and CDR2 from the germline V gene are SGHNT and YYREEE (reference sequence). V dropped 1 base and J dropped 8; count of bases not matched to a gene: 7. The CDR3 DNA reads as TGTGCCAGCAGCTTGAATAGCGGGAGTGAGTATGAGCAGTTCTTC. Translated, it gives CASSLNSGSEYEQFF.

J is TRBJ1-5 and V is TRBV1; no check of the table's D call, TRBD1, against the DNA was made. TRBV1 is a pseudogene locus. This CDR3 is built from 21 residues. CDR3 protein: CTSSQGTSILTGGLGSQPQHF. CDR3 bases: TGCACCAGCAGCCAAGGGACTTCGATATTGACAGGGGGTTTGGGGAGCCAGCCCCAGCATTTT.

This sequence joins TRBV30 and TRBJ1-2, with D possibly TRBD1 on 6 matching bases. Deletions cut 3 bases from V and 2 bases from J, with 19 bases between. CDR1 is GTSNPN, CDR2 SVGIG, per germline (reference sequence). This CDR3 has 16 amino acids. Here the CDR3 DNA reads TGTGCCTGGAGAGGGGGGGGTAGGGAGAAAAACTATGGCTACACCTTC. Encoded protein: CAWRGGGREKNYGYTF.

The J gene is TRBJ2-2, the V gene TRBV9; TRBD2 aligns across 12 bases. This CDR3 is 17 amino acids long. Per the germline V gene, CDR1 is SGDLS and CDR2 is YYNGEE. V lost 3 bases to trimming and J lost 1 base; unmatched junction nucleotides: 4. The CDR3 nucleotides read TGTGCCAGCAGCGCGGGACTAGCGGGCGGGAACACCGGGGAGCTGTTTTTT. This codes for CASSAGLAGGNTGELFF.